These T cell receptor beta chains were read from a single sample in a study of blood T cell repertoires in COVID-19. The method was immunoSEQ multiplex PCR; TCRdb's version includes in-frame clones alone and lacks a portion of them. Found here are some 140,000 clones, 80% to 85% of them singletons; the top ten hold less than 7%. Sequences were obtained from PBMCs or T cells enriched from blood (not recorded which). These receptor sequences come from a man between 35 and 55 years old with acute COVID-19. Each CDR3 is given with its conserved first and last residue. A D gene is named only where the DNA matches it firmly. Not all rows give a size; the values are once, few, many and, for expanded clones, a class.

d_gene: TRBD1
abundance: -
j_gene: TRBJ1-1
v_gene: TRBV28
CDR3nt: TGTGCCAGCAATCAGGGGGACACTGAAGCTTTCTTT
CDR3aa: CASNQGDTEAFF

d_gene: TRBD1
abundance: -
j_gene: TRBJ1-4
v_gene: TRBV5-4
CDR3nt: TGTGCCAGCAGCTTGATGGGACAGACCAATGAAAAACTGTTTTTT
CDR3aa: CASSLMGQTNEKLFF

d_gene: -
abundance: -
j_gene: TRBJ2-2
v_gene: TRBV2
CDR3nt: TGTGCCAGCAGTGGGGTCAGGGGGGCCGGGGAGCTGTTTTTT
CDR3aa: CASSGVRGAGELFF

d_gene: TRBD2
abundance: once
j_gene: TRBJ2-3
v_gene: TRBV27
CDR3nt: TGTGCCAGCAGTTTATCGGTAGGACTAGTGGGAGGCACAGATACGCAGTATTTT
CDR3aa: CASSLSVGLVGGTDTQYF

d_gene: -
abundance: few
j_gene: TRBJ1-5
v_gene: TRBV10-2
CDR3nt: TGCGCCAGCAGTGAGTCGAGGGAGGTGAGCAATCAGCCCCAGCATTTT
CDR3aa: CASSESREVSNQPQHF

d_gene: TRBD1
abundance: once
j_gene: TRBJ2-7
v_gene: TRBV10-3
CDR3nt: TGTGCCATCAGTGAGACGACAGGGGGCAAGTACGAGCAGTACTTC
CDR3aa: CAISETTGGKYEQYF

d_gene: -
abundance: -
j_gene: TRBJ1-5
v_gene: TRBV6-6
CDR3nt: TGTGCCAGCACCACCGGGGGGGGATTTGGGCCCCAGCATTTT
CDR3aa: CASTTGGGFGPQHF

d_gene: -
abundance: -
j_gene: TRBJ2-5
v_gene: TRBV5-1
CDR3nt: TGCGCCAGCAGCCGGCGGGACGGGCTGGAGACCCAGTACTTC
CDR3aa: CASSRRDGLETQYF

d_gene: -
abundance: -
j_gene: TRBJ1-1
v_gene: TRBV28
CDR3nt: TGTGCCAGCAGTTCCAGGACAGCCCCTGAAGCTTTCTTT
CDR3aa: CASSSRTAPEAFF

d_gene: -
abundance: -
j_gene: TRBJ1-4
v_gene: TRBV7-2
CDR3nt: TGTGCCAGCAGCGTATCAACTAATGAAAAACTGTTTTTT
CDR3aa: CASSVSTNEKLFF

d_gene: -
abundance: -
j_gene: TRBJ1-1
v_gene: TRBV18
CDR3nt: TGTGCCAGCTCACCAGGAAAGGACAGTCCAGAAGCTTTCTTT
CDR3aa: CASSPGKDSPEAFF

d_gene: TRBD1
abundance: -
j_gene: TRBJ1-6
v_gene: TRBV5-1
CDR3nt: TGCGCCAGCAGCTTATCAGGGGGCGCGGGGAATTCACCCCTCCACTTT
CDR3aa: CASSLSGGAGNSPLHF

d_gene: TRBD2
abundance: few
j_gene: TRBJ2-2
v_gene: TRBV7-6
CDR3nt: TGTGCCAGCAGCTTAGGCGCGGGGGGGCCGGGCACCGGGGAGCTGTTTTTT
CDR3aa: CASSLGAGGPGTGELFF

d_gene: -
abundance: -
j_gene: TRBJ1-3
v_gene: TRBV10-3
CDR3nt: TGTGCCATCAGAGCCTTACAGGCTGGAAACACCATATATTTT
CDR3aa: CAIRALQAGNTIYF

d_gene: -
abundance: -
j_gene: TRBJ1-5
v_gene: TRBV19
CDR3nt: TGTGCCAGTAGCCAGAGGAGGGAGAGCAATCAGCCCCAGCATTTT
CDR3aa: CASSQRRESNQPQHF

d_gene: -
abundance: -
j_gene: TRBJ2-1
v_gene: TRBV13
CDR3nt: TGTGCCAGCAGCCCATCCGCACAGGGCTCCTACAATGAGCAGTTCTTC
CDR3aa: CASSPSAQGSYNEQFF

d_gene: -
abundance: -
j_gene: TRBJ1-1
v_gene: TRBV19
CDR3nt: TGTGCCAGTAGTATGAGGGCTATAGGCACTGAAGCTTTCTTT
CDR3aa: CASSMRAIGTEAFF

d_gene: TRBD1
abundance: once
j_gene: TRBJ2-2
v_gene: TRBV10-3
CDR3nt: TGTGCCATCACCTTAGACAGGGGCAACACCGGGGAGCTGTTTTTT
CDR3aa: CAITLDRGNTGELFF

d_gene: -
abundance: once
j_gene: TRBJ2-1
v_gene: TRBV11-2
CDR3nt: TGTGCCAGCAGCTTAGTTAGTTATGAGCAGTTCTTC
CDR3aa: CASSLVSYEQFF

d_gene: -
abundance: -
j_gene: TRBJ1-5
v_gene: TRBV20-1
CDR3nt: TGCAGTGCTAGTCATGGCAGCAATCAGCCCCAGCATTTT
CDR3aa: CSASHGSNQPQHF

d_gene: -
abundance: -
j_gene: TRBJ1-1
v_gene: TRBV2
CDR3nt: TGTGCCAGCAGTGATAGGTTGGGGGGATACGGCACTGAAGCTTTCTTT
CDR3aa: CASSDRLGGYGTEAFF

d_gene: -
abundance: -
j_gene: TRBJ1-1
v_gene: TRBV2
CDR3nt: TGTGCCAGCAGCCCCGAGGGAACTGAAGCTTTCTTT
CDR3aa: CASSPEGTEAFF

d_gene: TRBD1
abundance: -
j_gene: TRBJ2-4
v_gene: TRBV7-9
CDR3nt: TGTGCCAGCAGCCCCAGACCGGGACAGGGGAAAAACATTCAGTACTTC
CDR3aa: CASSPRPGQGKNIQYF

d_gene: -
abundance: once
j_gene: TRBJ2-5
v_gene: TRBV7-9
CDR3nt: TGTGCCAGCAGCTTAGTTGGACTTTTTGAGACCCAGTACTTC
CDR3aa: CASSLVGLFETQYF

d_gene: TRBD1
abundance: -
j_gene: TRBJ2-7
v_gene: TRBV6-6
CDR3nt: TGTGCCAGCAGTTCGACCGGGACAGGGTACTACGAGCAGTACTTC
CDR3aa: CASSSTGTGYYEQYF